This is a list of T cell receptor beta chains from one sample in a study of blood T cell repertoires in COVID-19. Assay: immunoSEQ multiplex PCR; the TCRdb copy retains only in-frame clones and omits some. The repertoire holds 270,000 or so clones, with approximately 91% as singletons. Sequenced sample: PBMCs or T cells enriched from blood (not recorded which). Receptors were obtained from a woman aged 40 to 50 with acute COVID-19. Both conserved end residues are part of each CDR3. The D gene is left open where the match is weak.

V gene: TRBV5-6
D gene: NA
J gene: TRBJ2-2
CDR3 protein: CASSLRGLNTGELFF

V gene: TRBV24-1
D gene: TRBD1
J gene: TRBJ2-1
CDR3 protein: CATSDPRQGAYEQFF

V gene: TRBV4-2
D gene: NA
J gene: TRBJ1-5
CDR3 protein: CASSQSDFYSNQPQHF

V gene: TRBV2
D gene: NA
J gene: TRBJ2-2
CDR3 protein: CASSARTTNTGELFF

V gene: TRBV6-1
D gene: NA
J gene: TRBJ2-7
CDR3 protein: CASSDSVEQYF

V gene: TRBV6-2/TRBV6-3
D gene: TRBD2
J gene: TRBJ2-3
CDR3 protein: CASSFSRESDTQYF

V gene: TRBV6-2/TRBV6-3
D gene: NA
J gene: TRBJ2-1
CDR3 protein: CASSYSSPAYNEQFF

V gene: TRBV5-5
D gene: NA
J gene: TRBJ1-6
CDR3 protein: CASSLGLDYNSPLHF

V gene: TRBV4-2
D gene: NA
J gene: TRBJ1-5
CDR3 protein: CASSQGTENQPQHF

V gene: TRBV10-1
D gene: NA
J gene: TRBJ2-3
CDR3 protein: CASSEYSMWNLSTDTQYF

V gene: TRBV4-1
D gene: TRBD2
J gene: TRBJ2-5
CDR3 protein: CASSQPRGGSRETQYF

V gene: TRBV6-5
D gene: NA
J gene: TRBJ1-2
CDR3 protein: CASSYSLTGARYGYTF

V gene: TRBV10-1
D gene: NA
J gene: TRBJ1-5
CDR3 protein: CASRQGRPQHF

V gene: TRBV4-2
D gene: TRBD1
J gene: TRBJ2-7
CDR3 protein: CASSQAGTVDVYEQYF

V gene: TRBV5-6
D gene: NA
J gene: TRBJ2-1
CDR3 protein: CASSLGLIEQFF

V gene: TRBV24-1
D gene: NA
J gene: TRBJ2-5
CDR3 protein: CATSEEGPQETQYF

V gene: TRBV11-1
D gene: NA
J gene: TRBJ2-4
CDR3 protein: CASSLGETGNIQYF

V gene: TRBV7-2
D gene: NA
J gene: TRBJ2-3
CDR3 protein: CASSFSGGKDTQYF

V gene: TRBV18
D gene: TRBD2
J gene: TRBJ2-3
CDR3 protein: CASRGLAGSTDTQYF

V gene: TRBV7-2
D gene: NA
J gene: TRBJ2-7
CDR3 protein: CASSLELTSSEQYF

V gene: TRBV28
D gene: NA
J gene: TRBJ1-1
CDR3 protein: CASRLGQNTEAFF

V gene: TRBV15
D gene: TRBD1
J gene: TRBJ1-1
CDR3 protein: CATSSRGGSEAFF

V gene: TRBV3-1/TRBV3-2
D gene: TRBD1
J gene: TRBJ1-1
CDR3 protein: CASSQRGQGHTEAFF

V gene: TRBV9
D gene: TRBD1
J gene: TRBJ2-2
CDR3 protein: CASSVGGQATGELFF

V gene: TRBV7-8
D gene: TRBD1
J gene: TRBJ1-6
CDR3 protein: CASSGDRGLDSPLHF

V gene: TRBV7-2
D gene: TRBD2
J gene: TRBJ2-3
CDR3 protein: CASSSAGTRNTDTQYF

V gene: TRBV5-1
D gene: TRBD2
J gene: TRBJ2-1
CDR3 protein: CASSLPGGGARNEQFF

V gene: TRBV15
D gene: TRBD1
J gene: TRBJ2-7
CDR3 protein: CATSRDRGSYEQYF

V gene: TRBV6-5
D gene: NA
J gene: TRBJ2-7
CDR3 protein: CAGRGAYEQYF

V gene: TRBV5-4
D gene: TRBD2
J gene: TRBJ2-1
CDR3 protein: CASSLSGRVNEQFF

V gene: TRBV10-3
D gene: NA
J gene: TRBJ2-7
CDR3 protein: CAISDGQGDYEQYF